This is a list of T cell receptor beta chains from one sample in a study of CD8 T cells in Susac syndrome. TCRdb analysed the immunoSEQ multiplex PCR reads with MiXCR anew, one entry per CDR3 protein. The repertoire holds 120,000 to 150,000 distinct CDR3 sequences, around 94% seen once, with less than 0.095% in the top ten. Source material: CD4+ T cells from PBMCs. The receptor set was obtained from a human donor in good health. The CDR3 runs from the conserved cysteine through the conserved F or W. A D gene is named only where the DNA matches it firmly.

D gene	V gene	J gene	CDR3 protein	CDR3 DNA
-	TRBV5-6	TRBJ1-2	CASSFPTNYGYTF	TGTGCCAGCAGCTTTCCAACTAACTATGGCTACACCTTC
-	TRBV6-1	TRBJ2-5	CASSEGSDVETQYF	TGTGCCAGCAGTGAAGGCTCCGACGTTGAGACCCAGTACTTC
-	TRBV3-1	TRBJ1-1	CASSQDIGQFMNTEAFF	TGTGCCAGCAGCCAAGACATCGGACAGTTCATGAACACTGAAGCTTTCTTT
-	TRBV27	TRBJ2-5	CASSSQSRGQETQYF	TGTGCCAGCAGTTCACAAAGTAGGGGCCAAGAGACCCAGTACTTC
-	TRBV7-6	TRBJ1-5	CASSAAHREGNQPQHF	TGTGCCAGCAGCGCGGCCCACAGGGAAGGCAATCAGCCCCAGCATTTT
TRBD2	TRBV12-3/TRBV12-4	TRBJ2-7	CASRAGLFLTNEQYF	TGTGCCAGCAGAGCGGGACTGTTTCTCACCAACGAGCAGTACTTC
TRBD2	TRBV2	TRBJ2-7	CASSPGLAGGRYEQYF	TGTGCCAGCAGTCCCGGACTAGCGGGAGGGAGGTACGAGCAGTACTTC
-	TRBV5-1	TRBJ1-4	CASRNQGSSEKLFF	TGCGCCAGCAGGAATCAGGGAAGTAGCGAAAAACTGTTTTTT
-	TRBV20-1	TRBJ2-4	CSARAGTSQNIQYF	TGCAGTGCCCGAGCAGGGACAAGCCAAAACATTCAGTACTTC
-	TRBV12-3/TRBV12-4	TRBJ2-6	CASNRGAGANVLTF	TGTGCCAGCAATCGCGGGGCTGGGGCCAACGTCCTGACTTTC
TRBD2	TRBV4-2	TRBJ2-2	CASSRAGGIGGELFF	TGTGCCAGCAGCCGAGCGGGAGGAATCGGCGGGGAGCTGTTTTTT
-	TRBV9	TRBJ2-2	CASSAVSNTGELFF	TGTGCCAGCAGCGCCGTCTCGAACACCGGGGAGCTGTTTTTT